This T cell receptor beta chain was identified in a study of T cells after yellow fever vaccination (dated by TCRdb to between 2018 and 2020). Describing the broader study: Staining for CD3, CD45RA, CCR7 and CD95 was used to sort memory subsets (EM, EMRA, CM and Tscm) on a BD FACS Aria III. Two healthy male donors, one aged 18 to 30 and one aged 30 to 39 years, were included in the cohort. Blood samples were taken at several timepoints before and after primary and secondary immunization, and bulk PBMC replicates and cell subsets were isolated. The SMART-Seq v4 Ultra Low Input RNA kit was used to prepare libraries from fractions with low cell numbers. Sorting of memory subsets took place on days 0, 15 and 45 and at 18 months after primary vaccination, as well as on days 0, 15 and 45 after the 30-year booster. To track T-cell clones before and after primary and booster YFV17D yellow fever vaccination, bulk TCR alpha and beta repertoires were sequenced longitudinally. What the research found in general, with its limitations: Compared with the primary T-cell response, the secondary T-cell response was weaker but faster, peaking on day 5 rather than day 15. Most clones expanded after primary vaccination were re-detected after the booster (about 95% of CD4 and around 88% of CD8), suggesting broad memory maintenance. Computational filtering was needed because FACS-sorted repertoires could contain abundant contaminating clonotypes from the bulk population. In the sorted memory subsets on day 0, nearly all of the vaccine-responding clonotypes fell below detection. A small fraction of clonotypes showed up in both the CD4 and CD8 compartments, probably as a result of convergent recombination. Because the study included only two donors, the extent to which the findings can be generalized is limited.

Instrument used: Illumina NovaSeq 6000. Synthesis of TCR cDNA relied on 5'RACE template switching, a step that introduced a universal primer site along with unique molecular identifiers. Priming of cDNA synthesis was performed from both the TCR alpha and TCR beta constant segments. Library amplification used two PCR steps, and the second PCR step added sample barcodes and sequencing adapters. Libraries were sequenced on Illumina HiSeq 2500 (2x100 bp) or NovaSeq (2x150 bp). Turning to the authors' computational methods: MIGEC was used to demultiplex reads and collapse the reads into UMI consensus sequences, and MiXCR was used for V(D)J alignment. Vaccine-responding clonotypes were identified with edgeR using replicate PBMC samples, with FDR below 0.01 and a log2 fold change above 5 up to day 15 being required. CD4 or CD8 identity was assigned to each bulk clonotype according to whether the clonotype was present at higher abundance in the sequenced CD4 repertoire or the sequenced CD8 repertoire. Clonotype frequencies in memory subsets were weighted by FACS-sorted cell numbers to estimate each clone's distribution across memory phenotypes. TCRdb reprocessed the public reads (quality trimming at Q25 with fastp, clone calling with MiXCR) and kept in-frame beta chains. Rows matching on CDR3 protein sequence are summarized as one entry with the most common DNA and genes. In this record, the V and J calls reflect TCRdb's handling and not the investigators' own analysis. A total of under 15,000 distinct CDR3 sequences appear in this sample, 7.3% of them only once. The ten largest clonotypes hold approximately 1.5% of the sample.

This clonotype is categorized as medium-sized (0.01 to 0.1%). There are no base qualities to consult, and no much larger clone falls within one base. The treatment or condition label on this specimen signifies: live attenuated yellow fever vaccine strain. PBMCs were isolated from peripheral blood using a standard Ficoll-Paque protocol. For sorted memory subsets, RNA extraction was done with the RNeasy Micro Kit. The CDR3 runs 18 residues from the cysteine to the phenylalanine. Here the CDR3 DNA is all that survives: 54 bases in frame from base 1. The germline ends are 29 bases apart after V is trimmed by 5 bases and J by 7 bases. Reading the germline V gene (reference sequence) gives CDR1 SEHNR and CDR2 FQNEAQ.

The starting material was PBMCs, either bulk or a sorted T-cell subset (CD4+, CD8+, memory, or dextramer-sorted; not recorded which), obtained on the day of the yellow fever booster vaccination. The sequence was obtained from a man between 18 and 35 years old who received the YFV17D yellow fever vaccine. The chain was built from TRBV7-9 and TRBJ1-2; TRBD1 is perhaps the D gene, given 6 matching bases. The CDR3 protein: CASSSFLGGGPYLSGYTF. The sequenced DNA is TGTGCCAGCAGCAGCTTTTTAGGGGGGGGACCGTACTTGTCTGGCTACACCTTC.